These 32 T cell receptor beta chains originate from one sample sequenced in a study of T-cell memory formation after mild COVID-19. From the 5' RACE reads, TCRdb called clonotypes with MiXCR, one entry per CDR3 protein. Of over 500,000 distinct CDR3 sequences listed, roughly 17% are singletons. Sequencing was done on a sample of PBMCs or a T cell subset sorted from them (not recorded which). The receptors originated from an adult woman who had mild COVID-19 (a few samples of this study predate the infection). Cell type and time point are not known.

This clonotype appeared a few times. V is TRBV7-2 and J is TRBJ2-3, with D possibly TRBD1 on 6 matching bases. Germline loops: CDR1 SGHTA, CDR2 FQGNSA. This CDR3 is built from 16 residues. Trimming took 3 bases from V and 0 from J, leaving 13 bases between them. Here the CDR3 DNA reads TGTGCCAGCAGCTTTTACAGGGAATGGAGCACAGATACGCAGTATTTT. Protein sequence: CASSFYREWSTDTQYF.

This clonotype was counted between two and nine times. CDR3 residues: CATSRERGLSYGYTF. The CDR3 region has the DNA TGTGCCACCAGCAGAGAAAGGGGACTGAGCTATGGCTACACCTTC. The chain couples TRBV15 to TRBJ1-2; perhaps TRBD1 as D (5 bases). V was pared by 0 bases and J by 4 bases, with 12 bases between. Per germline, CDR1 LNHNV and CDR2 YYDKDF (reference sequence). The CDR3 covers 15 residues.

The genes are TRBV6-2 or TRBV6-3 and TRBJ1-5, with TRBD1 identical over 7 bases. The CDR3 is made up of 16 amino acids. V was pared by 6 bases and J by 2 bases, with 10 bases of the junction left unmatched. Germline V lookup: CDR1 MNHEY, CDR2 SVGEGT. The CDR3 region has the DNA TGTGCCAGCAGAAATAACAGGGGTAGCGGCAATCAGCCCCAGCATTTT. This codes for CASRNNRGSGNQPQHF.

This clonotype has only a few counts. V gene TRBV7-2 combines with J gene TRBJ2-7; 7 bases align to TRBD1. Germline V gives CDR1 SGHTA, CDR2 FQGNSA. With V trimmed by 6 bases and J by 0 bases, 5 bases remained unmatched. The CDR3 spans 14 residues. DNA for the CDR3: TGTGCCAGCAGACAGGGGTTCTACTCCTACGAGCAGTACTTC. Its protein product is CASRQGFYSYEQYF.

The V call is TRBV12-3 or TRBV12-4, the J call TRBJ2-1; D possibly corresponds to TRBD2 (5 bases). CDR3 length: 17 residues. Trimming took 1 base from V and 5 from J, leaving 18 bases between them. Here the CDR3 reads CASSLGEGLRFHNEQFF. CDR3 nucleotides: TGTGCCAGCAGTTTAGGTGAGGGCTTGCGCTTTCACAATGAGCAGTTCTTC.

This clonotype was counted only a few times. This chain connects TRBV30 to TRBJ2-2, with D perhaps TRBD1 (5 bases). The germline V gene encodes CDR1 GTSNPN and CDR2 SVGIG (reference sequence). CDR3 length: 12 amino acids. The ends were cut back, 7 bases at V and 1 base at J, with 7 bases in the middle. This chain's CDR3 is CALGQNTGELFF. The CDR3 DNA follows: TGTGCCTTGGGGCAGAACACCGGGGAGCTGTTTTTT.

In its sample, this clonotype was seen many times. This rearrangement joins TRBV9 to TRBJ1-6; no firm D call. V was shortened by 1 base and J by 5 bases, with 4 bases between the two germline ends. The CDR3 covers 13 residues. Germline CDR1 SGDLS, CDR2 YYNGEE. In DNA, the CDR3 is TGTGCCAGCAGCGTAAGGGATAATTCACCCCTCCACTTT. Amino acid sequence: CASSVRDNSPLHF. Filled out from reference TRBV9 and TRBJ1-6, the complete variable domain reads DSGVTQTPKHLITATGQRVTLRCSPRSGDLSVYWYQQSLDQGLQFLIQYYNGEERAKGNILERFSAQQFPDLHSELNLSSLELGDSALYFCASSVRDNSPLHFGNGTRLTVT.

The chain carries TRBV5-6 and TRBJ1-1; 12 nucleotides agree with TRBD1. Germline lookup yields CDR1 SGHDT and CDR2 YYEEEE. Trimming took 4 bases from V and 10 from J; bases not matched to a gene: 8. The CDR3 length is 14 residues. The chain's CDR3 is CASSPGTGGFRAFF. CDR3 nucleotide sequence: TGTGCCAGCAGCCCCGGGACAGGGGGCTTTAGAGCTTTCTTT.

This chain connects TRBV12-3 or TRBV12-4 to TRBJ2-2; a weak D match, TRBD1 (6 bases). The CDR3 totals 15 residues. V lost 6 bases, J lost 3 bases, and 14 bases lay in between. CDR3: CASSRRDKHTGELFF. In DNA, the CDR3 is TGTGCCAGCAGCCGACGGGACAAACACACCGGGGAGCTGTTTTTT.

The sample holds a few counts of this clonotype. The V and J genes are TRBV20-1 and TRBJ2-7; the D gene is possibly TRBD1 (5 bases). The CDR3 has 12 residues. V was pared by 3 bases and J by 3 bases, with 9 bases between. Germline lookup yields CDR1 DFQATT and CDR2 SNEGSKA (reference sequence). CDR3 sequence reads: CSASSGLYEQYF. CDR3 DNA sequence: TGCAGTGCTAGTTCAGGGCTCTACGAGCAGTACTTC.

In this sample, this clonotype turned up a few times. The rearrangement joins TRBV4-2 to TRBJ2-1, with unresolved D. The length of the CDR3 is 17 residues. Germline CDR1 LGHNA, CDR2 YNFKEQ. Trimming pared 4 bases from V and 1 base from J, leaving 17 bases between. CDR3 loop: CASSRRSSGGSYNEQFF. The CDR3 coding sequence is TGTGCCAGCAGCCGTCGGTCGTCGGGCGGTTCCTACAATGAGCAGTTCTTC.

DNA for the CDR3: TGTGCCAGCAGCCTAGCGGGAATTAATGGGGAGCTGTTTTTT. Translation: CASSLAGINGELFF. The genes are TRBV3-1 and TRBJ2-2; TRBD2 matches 8 bases. With V trimmed by 4 bases and J by 8 bases, 6 bases remained unmatched. Germline loops: CDR1 LGHDT, CDR2 YNNKEL (reference sequence). CDR3 length equals 14 residues.

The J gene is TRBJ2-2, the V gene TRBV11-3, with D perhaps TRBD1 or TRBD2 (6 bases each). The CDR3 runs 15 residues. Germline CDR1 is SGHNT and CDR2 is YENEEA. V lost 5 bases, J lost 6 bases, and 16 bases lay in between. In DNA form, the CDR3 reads TGTGCCAGCAGCCTCAAAGGGGGGCGGGCCGGGGAGCTGTTTTTT. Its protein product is CASSLKGGRAGELFF.

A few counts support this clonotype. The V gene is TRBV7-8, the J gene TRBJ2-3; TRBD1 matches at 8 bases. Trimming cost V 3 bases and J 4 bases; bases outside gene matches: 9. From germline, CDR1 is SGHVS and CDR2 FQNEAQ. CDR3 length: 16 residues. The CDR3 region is CASSFKQGARADTQYF. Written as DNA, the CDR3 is TGTGCCAGCAGCTTTAAGCAGGGGGCTAGGGCAGATACGCAGTATTTT. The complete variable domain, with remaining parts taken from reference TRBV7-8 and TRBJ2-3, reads GAGVSQSPRYKVAKRGQDVALRCDPISGHVSLFWYQQALGQGPEFLTYFQNEAQLDKSGLPSDRFFAERPEGSVSTLKIQRTQQEDSAVYLCASSFKQGARADTQYFGPGTRLTVL.

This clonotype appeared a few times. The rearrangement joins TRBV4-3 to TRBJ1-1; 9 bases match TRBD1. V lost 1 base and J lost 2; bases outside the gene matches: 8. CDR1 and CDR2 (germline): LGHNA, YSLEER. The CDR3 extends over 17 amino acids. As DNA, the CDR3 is TGCGCCAGCAGCCAAGCACAGGGGGCCCATACCAACACTGAAGCTTTCTTT. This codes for CASSQAQGAHTNTEAFF.

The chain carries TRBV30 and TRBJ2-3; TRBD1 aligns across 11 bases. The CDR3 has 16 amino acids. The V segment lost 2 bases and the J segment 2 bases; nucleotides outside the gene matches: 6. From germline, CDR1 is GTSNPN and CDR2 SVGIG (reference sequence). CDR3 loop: CAWSPRDRGFTDTQYF. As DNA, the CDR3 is TGTGCCTGGAGTCCCCGGGACAGGGGGTTCACAGATACGCAGTATTTT.

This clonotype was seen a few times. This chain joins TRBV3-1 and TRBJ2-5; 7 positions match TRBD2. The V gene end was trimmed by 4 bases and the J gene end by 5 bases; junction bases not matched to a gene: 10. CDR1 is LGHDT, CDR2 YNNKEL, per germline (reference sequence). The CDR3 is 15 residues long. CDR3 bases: TGTGCCAGCAGCCGCGGGAGTGACCCCCAGGAGACCCAGTACTTC. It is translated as CASSRGSDPQETQYF.

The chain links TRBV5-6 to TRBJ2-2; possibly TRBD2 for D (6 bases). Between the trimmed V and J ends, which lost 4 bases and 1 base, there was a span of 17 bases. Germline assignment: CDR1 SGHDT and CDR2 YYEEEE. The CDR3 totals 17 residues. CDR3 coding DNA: TGTGCCAGCAGCCCGAGTTGGCGGGGAAAGAACACCGGGGAGCTGTTTTTT. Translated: CASSPSWRGKNTGELFF.

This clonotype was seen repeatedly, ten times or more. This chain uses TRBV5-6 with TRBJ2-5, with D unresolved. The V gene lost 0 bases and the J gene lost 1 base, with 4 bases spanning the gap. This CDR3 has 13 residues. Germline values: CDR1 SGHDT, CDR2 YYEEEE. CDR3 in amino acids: CASSLDLQETQYF. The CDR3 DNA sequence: TGTGCCAGCAGCTTGGACCTCCAAGAGACCCAGTACTTC. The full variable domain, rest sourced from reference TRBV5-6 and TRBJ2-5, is DAGVTQSPTHLIKTRGQQVTLRCSPKSGHDTVSWYQQALGQGPQFIFQYYEEEERQRGNFPDRFSGHQFPNYSSELNVNALLLGDSALYLCASSLDLQETQYFGPGTRLLVL.

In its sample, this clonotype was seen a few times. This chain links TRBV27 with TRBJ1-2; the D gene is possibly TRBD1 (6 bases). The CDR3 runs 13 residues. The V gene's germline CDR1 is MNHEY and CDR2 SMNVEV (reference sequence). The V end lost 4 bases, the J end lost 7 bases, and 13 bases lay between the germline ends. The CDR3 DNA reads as TGTGCCAGCAGTTCTCAGGGGCGGAGTGGCTACACCTTC. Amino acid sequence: CASSSQGRSGYTF.

This CDR3 is CASSSGHLQSSNQPQHF. The CDR3, as DNA: TGTGCCAGCAGCTCGGGACATCTGCAGTCGAGCAATCAGCCCCAGCATTTT. The rearrangement uses TRBV7-2 and TRBJ1-5; possibly TRBD1 for D (6 bases). Per the germline V gene, CDR1 is SGHTA and CDR2 is FQGNSA. The CDR3 covers 17 residues. With 4 bases removed from V and 1 base from J, the gap between germline ends came to 17 bases.

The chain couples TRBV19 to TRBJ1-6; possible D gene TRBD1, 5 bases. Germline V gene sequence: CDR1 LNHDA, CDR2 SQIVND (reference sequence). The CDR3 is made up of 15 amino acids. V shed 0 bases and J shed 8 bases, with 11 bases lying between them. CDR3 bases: TGTGCCAGTAGTATAGAGGCAGGGCGCGATTCACCCCTCCACTTT. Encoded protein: CASSIEAGRDSPLHF.

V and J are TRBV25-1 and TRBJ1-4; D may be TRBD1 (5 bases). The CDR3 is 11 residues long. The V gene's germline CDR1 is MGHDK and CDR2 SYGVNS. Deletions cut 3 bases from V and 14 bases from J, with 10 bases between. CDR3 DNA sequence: TGTGCCAGCAGTGAGGAGGGGAGTCTGTTTTTT. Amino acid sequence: CASSEEGSLFF.

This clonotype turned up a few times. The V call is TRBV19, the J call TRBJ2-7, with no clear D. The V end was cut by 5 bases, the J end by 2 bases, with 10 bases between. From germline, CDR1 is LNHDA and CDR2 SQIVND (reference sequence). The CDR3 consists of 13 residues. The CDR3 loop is CASSPRIAYEQYF. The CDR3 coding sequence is TGTGCCAGTAGTCCTCGGATCGCCTACGAGCAGTACTTC.

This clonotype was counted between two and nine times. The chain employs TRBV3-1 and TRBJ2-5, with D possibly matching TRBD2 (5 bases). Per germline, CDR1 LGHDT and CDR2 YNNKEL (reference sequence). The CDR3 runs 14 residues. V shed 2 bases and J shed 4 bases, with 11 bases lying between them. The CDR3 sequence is CASSQRTRSETQYF. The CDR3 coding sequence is TGTGCCAGCAGCCAACGAACTAGGTCAGAGACCCAGTACTTC.

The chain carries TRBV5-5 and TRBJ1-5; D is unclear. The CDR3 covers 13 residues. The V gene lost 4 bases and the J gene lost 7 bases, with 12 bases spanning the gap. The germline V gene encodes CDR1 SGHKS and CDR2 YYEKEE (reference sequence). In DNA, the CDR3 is TGTGCCAGCAGCCGAGCGGGAGAACAGCCCCAGCATTTT. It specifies CASSRAGEQPQHF.

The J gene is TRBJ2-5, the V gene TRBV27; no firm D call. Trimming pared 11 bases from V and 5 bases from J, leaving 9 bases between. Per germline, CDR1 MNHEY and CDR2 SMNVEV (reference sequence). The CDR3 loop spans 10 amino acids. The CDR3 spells CARWRETQYF. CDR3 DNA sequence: TGTGCCCGGTGGCGGGAGACCCAGTACTTC.

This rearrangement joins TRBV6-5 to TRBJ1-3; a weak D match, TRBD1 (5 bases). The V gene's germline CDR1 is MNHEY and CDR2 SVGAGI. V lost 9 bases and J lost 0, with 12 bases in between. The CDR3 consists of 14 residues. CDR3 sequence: CASGPGSSGNTIYF. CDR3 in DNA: TGTGCCAGTGGGCCAGGGAGCTCTGGAAACACCATATATTTT.

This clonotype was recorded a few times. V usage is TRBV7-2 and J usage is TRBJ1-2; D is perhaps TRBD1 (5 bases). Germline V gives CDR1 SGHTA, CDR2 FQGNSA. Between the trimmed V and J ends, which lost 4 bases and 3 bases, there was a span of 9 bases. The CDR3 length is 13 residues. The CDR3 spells CASSYKGYYGYTF. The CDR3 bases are TGTGCCAGCAGCTATAAGGGGTACTATGGCTACACCTTC.

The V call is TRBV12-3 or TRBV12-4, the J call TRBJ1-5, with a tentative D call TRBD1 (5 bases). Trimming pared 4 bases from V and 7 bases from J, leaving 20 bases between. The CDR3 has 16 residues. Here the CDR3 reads CASSSGDAYGNQPQHF. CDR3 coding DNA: TGTGCCAGCAGTTCGGGGGACGCCTACGGGAACCAGCCCCAGCATTTT.

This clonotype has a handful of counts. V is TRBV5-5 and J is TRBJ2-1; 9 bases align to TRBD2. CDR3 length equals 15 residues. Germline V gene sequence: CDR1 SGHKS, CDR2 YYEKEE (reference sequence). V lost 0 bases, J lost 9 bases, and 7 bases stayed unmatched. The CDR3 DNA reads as TGTGCCAGCAGCTTGGAGAGCGGGAGGCGGAGTGAGCAGTTCTTC. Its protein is CASSLESGRRSEQFF.

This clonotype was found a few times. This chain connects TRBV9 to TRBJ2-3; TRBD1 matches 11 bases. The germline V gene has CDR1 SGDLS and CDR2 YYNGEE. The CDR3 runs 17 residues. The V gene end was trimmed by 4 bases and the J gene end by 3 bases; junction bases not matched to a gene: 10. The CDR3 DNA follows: TGTGCCAGCAGCCCATCAGGGGGACAGGGGGGTACAGATACGCAGTATTTT. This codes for CASSPSGGQGGTDTQYF.